This T cell receptor (beta chain) was captured in a study of blood T cell repertoires in COVID-19. Study-level background: Sources were T cells, B-cell-depleted T cells, or PBMCs; the material itself was cDNA or gDNA.

Original processing methods: The authors estimated nucleated cell counts from reference gene primer amplification. Libraries were prepared by immunoSEQ multiplex PCR; TCRdb keeps only in-frame clonotypes and omits some of them. V, J and clone size are those of that table, while D and trimming were read from the DNA. The sample shows some 29,000 clones, approximately 80% of them seen only once. After removal of 0 bases from V and 4 bases from J, the junction contained 1 base not matched to a gene. Germline CDR1 SGHRS, CDR2 YFSETQ. The CDR3 is 15 amino acids. V is TRBV5-1 and J is TRBJ2-1; 10 positions agree with TRBD2. What was sequenced was peripheral blood. The TCR was taken from a woman aged 70-85 years with acute or convalescent COVID-19. The CDR3 loop reads CASSLGAGGYNEQFF. As DNA, the CDR3 is TGCGCCAGCAGCTTGGGAGCGGGAGGGTACAATGAGCAGTTCTTC.